Each of the 29 T cell receptor beta chains below was sequenced from the same sample in a study of blood T cell repertoires in COVID-19. Clones were sequenced by immunoSEQ multiplex PCR, and TCRdb holds only the in-frame ones, with some missing. This sample has roughly 120,000 clones, with approximately 90% found just once. The sequencing sample was made of peripheral blood. These receptors were collected from a woman between 65 and 79 years old who had recovered from COVID-19.

The chain couples TRBV7-8 to TRBJ1-4; 11 nucleotides match TRBD1. V was clipped by 5 bases and J by 8 bases; unmatched bases: 7. This CDR3 is built from 15 residues. Germline CDR1 is SGHVS and CDR2 is FQNEAQ. Here the CDR3 DNA reads TGTGCCAGCAGCCTTCCGGGACAGGGGGGGGAAAAACTGTTTTTT. It encodes CASSLPGQGGEKLFF.

This chain uses TRBV7-9 with TRBJ2-5, with D perhaps matching TRBD1 (5 bases). Germline CDR1 SEHNR, CDR2 FQNEAQ (reference sequence). The CDR3 is made up of 13 amino acids. Trimming shortened V by 3 bases and J by 5 bases, and 10 bases separated the two germline ends. The CDR3 sequence: CASSFPKGETQYF. The CDR3 region has the DNA TGTGCCAGCAGCTTCCCGAAGGGGGAGACCCAGTACTTC.

The V call is TRBV4-3, the J call TRBJ1-2; 7 nucleotides line up with TRBD1. The CDR3 consists of 16 residues. CDR1 LGHNA and CDR2 YSLEER come from the germline V gene. With 1 base clipped from V and 0 bases from J, the junction kept 5 bases outside the gene matches. The CDR3 DNA is TGCGCCAGCAGCCAAGCCGCCGGACAGGCTAACTATGGCTACACCTTC. This codes for CASSQAAGQANYGYTF.

This clone appeared a single time. The V gene is TRBV7-3, the J gene TRBJ2-5; 7 positions agree with TRBD1. There are 15 residues in the CDR3. J gave up 4 bases and V 0 bases, and 5 bases lay outside the gene matches. The germline V gene has CDR1 SGHTA and CDR2 FQGTGA. The DNA of the CDR3 is TGTGCCAGCAGCTTAACGGGACAGAGAGGAGAGACCCAGTACTTC. It is translated as CASSLTGQRGETQYF.

The chain couples TRBV18 to TRBJ2-1, with a weak D call TRBD1 (6 bases). Between the trimmed V and J ends, which lost 6 bases and 6 bases, there was a span of 18 bases. Germline-derived CDR1 and CDR2 are KGHSH and LQKENI. The CDR3 is 15 amino acids. The CDR3 nucleotides read TGTGCCAGCTCTCCAGGACAGCGTTGGGGCAATGAGCAGTTCTTC. Translated: CASSPGQRWGNEQFF.

This chain joins TRBV11-2 and TRBJ2-1, with TRBD2 matching 13 bases. This CDR3 has 15 amino acids. The J segment lost 6 bases and the V segment lost 5 bases, leaving 4 bases of the junction unmatched. From germline, CDR1 is SGHAT and CDR2 FQNNGV. The CDR3 sequence is CASSATSGRANEQFF. The CDR3 coding sequence is TGTGCCAGCAGCGCCACTAGCGGGAGGGCCAATGAGCAGTTCTTC.

The chain recombines TRBV4-2 with TRBJ2-1; D gene unclear. Germline values: CDR1 LGHNA, CDR2 YNFKEQ. This CDR3 region has 13 residues. Trimming pared 0 bases from V and 6 bases from J, leaving 6 bases between. The CDR3 nucleotides are TGTGCCAGCAGCCAAGATAGCCCCAATGAGCAGTTCTTC. Protein product: CASSQDSPNEQFF.

In this sample, this clone turned up a few times. The chain links TRBV10-1 to TRBJ2-7; the D gene is possibly TRBD1 (5 bases). Germline CDR1 WNHNN, CDR2 SYGVQD (reference sequence). V lost 1 base and J lost 2, with 12 bases in between. This CDR3 spans 15 amino acids. The CDR3 DNA reads as TGCGCCAGCAGTGAGTTAGGGGATCGGACCTACGAGCAGTACTTC. It specifies CASSELGDRTYEQYF.

The genes are TRBV4-3 and TRBJ2-7; 12 bases agree with TRBD2. Trimming at V came to 3 bases and at J to 3 bases, leaving 9 bases not matched to a gene. CDR3 length: 17 amino acids. CDR1 is LGHNA and CDR2 is YSLEER in the germline V gene. The CDR3 sequence is CASSHSTSGRWVYEQYF. CDR3 bases: TGCGCCAGCAGCCATTCGACTAGCGGGAGATGGGTCTACGAGCAGTACTTC.

The chain couples TRBV5-1 to TRBJ2-2; the D gene is possibly TRBD2 (7 bases). The CDR3 consists of 14 residues. Germline V gives CDR1 SGHRS, CDR2 YFSETQ. V was cut by 3 bases and J by 4 bases, with 10 bases left in between. CDR3 sequence: CASSYGGRTGELFF. As DNA, the CDR3 is TGCGCCAGCAGCTACGGGGGGCGCACCGGGGAGCTGTTTTTT.

Here the CDR3 reads CASRSWSSYNSPLHF. In DNA form, the CDR3 reads TGTGCCAGCAGGTCATGGAGCTCCTATAATTCACCCCTCCACTTT. The chain combines TRBV28 with TRBJ1-6; D not resolved. Trimming shortened V by 6 bases and J by 0 bases, and 9 bases separated the two germline ends. The germline gives CDR1 MDHEN, CDR2 SYDVKM. The CDR3 runs 15 residues. The full variable domain, its missing parts supplied by reference TRBV28 and TRBJ1-6, is DVKVTQSSRYLVKRTGEKVFLECVQDMDHENMFWYRQDPGLGLRLIYFSYDVKMKEKGDIPEGYSVSREKKERFSLILESASTNQTSMYLCASRSWSSYNSPLHFGNGTRLTVT.

V and J are TRBV18 and TRBJ2-2, with D uncertain. The V end was cut by 2 bases, the J end by 4 bases, with 8 bases between. The V gene's germline CDR1 is KGHSH and CDR2 LQKENI. This CDR3 has 14 amino acids. CDR3 sequence reads: CASSPYHTTGELFF. The DNA for the CDR3 is TGTGCCAGCTCACCATACCACACCACCGGGGAGCTGTTTTTT.

This chain connects TRBV7-3 to TRBJ2-3; a possible D gene is TRBD2 (6 bases). The CDR3 contains 15 residues. CDR1 is SGHTA, CDR2 FQGTGA, per germline. The V and J ends lost 5 bases and 0 bases respectively, with 12 bases between them. CDR3 in amino acids: CASSPGGGSTDTQYF. The CDR3 DNA follows: TGTGCCAGCAGCCCTGGGGGAGGAAGCACAGATACGCAGTATTTT.

J is TRBJ2-1 and V is TRBV4-2, with D perhaps matching TRBD1 (7 bases). Deletions cut 4 bases from V and 6 bases from J, with 19 bases between. The CDR3 sequence is 16 residues long. Germline CDR1 reads LGHNA; CDR2 reads YNFKEQ. CDR3 protein: CASSLRRAGGFNEQFF. The CDR3 nucleotides are TGTGCCAGCAGCCTCAGGAGGGCAGGGGGGTTCAATGAGCAGTTCTTC.

V is TRBV6-6 and J is TRBJ1-2; D is ambiguous. The germline CDR1 and CDR2 sequences are MNHNY and SVGAGI (reference sequence). The germline V and J ends were trimmed by 4 bases and 4 bases, with 10 bases remaining between them. The CDR3 is made up of 13 amino acids. CDR3 sequence (DNA): TGTGCCAGCAGTTTGGGCCCTTTCTATGGCTACACCTTC. Its translation is CASSLGPFYGYTF.

V is TRBV7-2 and J is TRBJ1-5, with TRBD1 matching over 10 bases. Germline CDR1 reads SGHTA; CDR2 reads FQGNSA. Germline trimming cut 4 bases from V and 1 base from J; bases unmatched to any gene: 4. The CDR3 has 16 amino acids. The CDR3 reads CASSSPGQGSNQPQHF. The CDR3 DNA is TGTGCCAGCAGCTCCCCGGGACAGGGGAGCAATCAGCCCCAGCATTTT.

The CDR3 sequence is CASSSAGAPDFEFF. The CDR3 DNA follows: TGTGCCAGCAGCTCCGCGGGAGCCCCGGATTTTGAGTTTTTT. V and J are TRBV5-4 and TRBJ2-2; 7 positions match TRBD2. Germline loops: CDR1 SGHNT, CDR2 YYREEE (reference sequence). With V trimmed by 3 bases and J by 16 bases, 15 bases remained unmatched. The CDR3 runs 14 residues.

The genes are TRBV6-2 or TRBV6-3 and TRBJ2-7, with a tentative D call TRBD1 (6 bases). V gave up 2 bases and J gave up 1 base, with 15 bases separating them. Germline CDR1 MNHEY, CDR2 SVGEGT. The CDR3 loop spans 16 amino acids. The CDR3, as DNA: TGTGCCAGCAGTTACGGGCGACAGGCCCTTTCCTACGAGCAGTACTTC. Its protein product is CASSYGRQALSYEQYF.

The chain employs TRBV7-2 and TRBJ2-5; 11 nucleotides agree with TRBD2. This CDR3 region has 13 residues. Germline loops: CDR1 SGHTA, CDR2 FQGNSA. The J segment lost 4 bases and the V segment lost 9 bases, leaving 4 bases of the junction unmatched. The CDR3 DNA reads as TGTGCCAGTAGCGGGGGGGCCGGAGAGACCCAGTACTTC. This gives the protein CASSGGAGETQYF.

V gene TRBV6-6 combines with J gene TRBJ1-5; weak D call: TRBD1 (6 bases). Trimming removed 5 bases at V and 2 bases at J, with 16 bases between. Per the germline V gene, CDR1 is MNHNY and CDR2 is SVGAGI (reference sequence). The CDR3 runs to 16 residues. The chain's CDR3 is CASSIPQGVGNQPQHF. Written as DNA, the CDR3 is TGTGCCAGCAGTATTCCACAGGGTGTGGGCAATCAGCCCCAGCATTTT.

As DNA, the CDR3 is TGTGCCAGTAGTACCCCCGGGAAGAACACTGAAGCTTTCTTT. It codes for CASSTPGKNTEAFF. This chain uses TRBV19 with TRBJ1-1; D is uncertain. The CDR3 covers 14 residues. Trimming stripped 4 bases from V and 1 base from J, with 10 bases between. Germline CDR1 reads LNHDA; CDR2 reads SQIVND (reference sequence).

The genes are TRBV7-9 and TRBJ1-1; 9 positions agree with TRBD1. The V gene's germline CDR1 is SEHNR and CDR2 FQNEAQ (reference sequence). After removal of 5 bases from V and 8 bases from J, the junction contained 6 bases not matched to a gene. CDR3 length equals 13 residues. The CDR3, as DNA: TGTGCCAGCAGCCCCCGACAGGGGGAGGAAGCTTTCTTT. Translation: CASSPRQGEEAFF.

The genes are TRBV6-2 or TRBV6-3 and TRBJ2-3; D possibly corresponds to TRBD2 (6 bases). Between the trimmed V and J ends, which lost 5 bases and 4 bases, there was a span of 19 bases. Germline V CDR1 and CDR2: MNHEY, SVGEGT. The CDR3 spans 16 residues. The CDR3 here is CASSGRITRRADTQYF. Here the CDR3 DNA reads TGTGCCAGCAGTGGCCGTATAACCCGGAGGGCAGATACGCAGTATTTT.

CDR3 amino acids: CASSSSGTGAPYEQYF. The CDR3 nucleotides read TGTGCCAGCAGTTCCTCCGGGACAGGGGCCCCCTACGAGCAGTACTTC. This chain joins TRBV28 and TRBJ2-7, with 10 bases matching TRBD1. The junction had 8 bases not matched to a gene; V was cut back by 4 bases and J by 2 bases. Germline CDR1 and CDR2: MDHEN and SYDVKM. CDR3 length equals 16 residues.

The gene calls are TRBV6-2 or TRBV6-3 and TRBJ2-7; 14 bases fit TRBD2. Trimming took 2 bases from V and 6 from J; bases not matched to a gene: 12. Looked up from germline, CDR1 is MNHEY and CDR2 is SVGEGT. CDR3 length: 18 amino acids. In DNA form, the CDR3 reads TGTGCCAGCAGTTACCGGATTCCGGGACTAGCGGGGGATGGCGAGCAGTACTTC. It encodes CASSYRIPGLAGDGEQYF.

The rearrangement uses TRBV2 and TRBJ1-1; a weak D match, TRBD1 (6 bases). V lost 4 bases to trimming and J lost 0 bases, with 9 bases between them. The CDR3 totals 14 residues. Germline V gives CDR1 SNHLY, CDR2 FYNNEI. CDR3 in amino acids: CASSGQAVNTEAFF. In DNA, the CDR3 is TGTGCCAGCAGTGGACAGGCAGTGAACACTGAAGCTTTCTTT.

The gene calls are TRBV5-1 and TRBJ1-4, with a tentative D call TRBD1 (6 bases). Germline CDR1 is SGHRS and CDR2 is YFSETQ. The CDR3 length is 14 residues. Trimming stripped 0 bases from V and 4 bases from J, with 7 bases between. As DNA, the CDR3 is TGCGCCAGCAGCTTGGCAGGGGATAATGAAAAACTGTTTTTT. It translates to CASSLAGDNEKLFF.

V is TRBV10-3 and J is TRBJ1-1; no reliable D call. The germline gives CDR1 ENHRY, CDR2 SYGVKD. CDR3 length equals 14 residues. Trimming shortened V by 7 bases and J by 5 bases, and 17 bases separated the two germline ends. CDR3 protein: CAITSWTAGTEAFF. CDR3 sequence (DNA): TGTGCCATCACTTCTTGGACGGCGGGGACTGAAGCTTTCTTT.

The rearrangement joins TRBV28 to TRBJ1-3, with a weak D call TRBD1 (5 bases). CDR3 length equals 16 residues. Trimming cost V 7 bases and J 2 bases, with 18 bases left between them. Germline CDR1 and CDR2: MDHEN and SYDVKM. CDR3 residues: CASTTGGEIAGNTIYF. For the CDR3, the DNA is TGTGCCAGCACCACGGGGGGGGAAATAGCTGGAAACACCATATATTTT.